Listed below are T cell receptor beta chains from one sample, sequenced in a study of regulatory T cells in long-lasting Graves disease. TCRdb used MiXCR to reprocess the multiplex PCR reads, holding one entry per CDR3 protein. The sample consists of about 200,000 distinct CDR3 sequences, around 19% of them appearing once. These data also featured in a second study, about T cells in Graves' hyperthyroidism and ophthalmopathy.

Source: peripheral blood mononuclear cells (PBMCs), taken at new diagnosis, from a patient treated with antithyroid drugs. The receptors shown here come from a woman aged 25 to 39 with Graves disease. CDR3s include the opening cysteine and the closing phenylalanine or tryptophan.

V,CDR3
TRBV11-2,CASSFQRSGEQFF
TRBV28,CASSHPLGTDSYGYTF
TRBV20-1,CSARDFRGAQETQYF
TRBV7-9,CASRRATSYEQYF
TRBV5-5,CASSLAGGSVNTEAFF
TRBV6-1,CASSVADYEQYF
TRBV4-1,CASSPLTGKLFF
TRBV24-1,CATSDGGSEQYTDTQYF
TRBV28,CASRTGTPTITRQETQYF
TRBV7-2,CASSYLEDEQFF
TRBV20-1,CSARDQVQADEQYF
TRBV19,CASDIGRQPQHF
TRBV27,CASSPDRGVRGYTF
TRBV6-5,CASSFTPGGASNYGYTF
TRBV27,CASSFRDRKTDTQYF
TRBV5-1,CASSLSGTAYSPLHF
TRBV5-6,CASSFRGREAFF
TRBV5-6,CASSLAYRGSRQETQYF
TRBV19,CASSIFHNYNEQFF